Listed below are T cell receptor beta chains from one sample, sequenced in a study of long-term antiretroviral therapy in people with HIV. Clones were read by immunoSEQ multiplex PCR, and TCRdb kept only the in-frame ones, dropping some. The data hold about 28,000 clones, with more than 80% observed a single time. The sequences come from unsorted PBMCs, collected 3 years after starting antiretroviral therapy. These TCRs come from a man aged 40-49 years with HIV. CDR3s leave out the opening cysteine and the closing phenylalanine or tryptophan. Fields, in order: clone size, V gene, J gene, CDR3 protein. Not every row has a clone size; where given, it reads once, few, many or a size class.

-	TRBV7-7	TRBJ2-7	ASSLGPLAGGSYEQY
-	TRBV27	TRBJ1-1	ASSLGYGQGETEAF
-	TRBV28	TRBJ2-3	ASSLQSNTQY
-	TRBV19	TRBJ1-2	ASTGGNGYT
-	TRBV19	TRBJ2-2	ASMTGVAGELF
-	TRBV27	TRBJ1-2	ASSLGARDYGYT
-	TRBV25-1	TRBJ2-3	ASTLLGLGTQY
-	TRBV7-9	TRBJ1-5	ASSLVQGPQH
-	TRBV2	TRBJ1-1	ASSASSDPTSTYTEAF
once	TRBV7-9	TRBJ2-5	ASSLDPPETQY
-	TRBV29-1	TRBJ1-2	SVRDRDRPGYT
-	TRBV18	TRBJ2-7	ASSPKTGGAFYEQY
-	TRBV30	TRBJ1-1	AYPEAEGGSNEAF
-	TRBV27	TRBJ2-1	ASSLTAGGYNEQF
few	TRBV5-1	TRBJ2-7	ASSSNRVGGGGSYEQY
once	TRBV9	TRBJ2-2	ASSVSPEAGELF
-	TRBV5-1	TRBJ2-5	ASSSTGNQETQY
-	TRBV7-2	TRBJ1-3	ASSGRNTIY
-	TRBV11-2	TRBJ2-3	ASSLVISTDTQY
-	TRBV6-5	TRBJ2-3	ASSYSGRGPEQY
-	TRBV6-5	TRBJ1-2	ASSGQGSYGYT
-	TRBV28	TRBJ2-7	ASRSDQVEQY
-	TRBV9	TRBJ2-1	ASSAGTSKHNEQF
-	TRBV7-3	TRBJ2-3	ASTTSVSIDTQY
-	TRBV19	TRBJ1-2	ASSIGRTTGSGYT
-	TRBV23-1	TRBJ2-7	ASRSKKQGPTYEQY
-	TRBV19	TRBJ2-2	ASRGGELF
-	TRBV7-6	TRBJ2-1	ASSLGTSGTDEQF
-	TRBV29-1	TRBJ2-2	SVELKGGKWTGELF
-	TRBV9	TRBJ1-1	ASSPQIGINTEAF
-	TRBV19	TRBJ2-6	ASKSQGSGANVLT
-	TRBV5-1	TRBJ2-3	ASSLVAGGSQDTQY
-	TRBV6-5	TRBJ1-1	ASSRAGRNTEAF
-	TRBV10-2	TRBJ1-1	ASRDGGGAEAF
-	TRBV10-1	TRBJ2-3	ASSESQGWPDTQY
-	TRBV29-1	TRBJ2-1	SVGDSGTYNEQF
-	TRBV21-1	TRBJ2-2	ASSKSPSTGLPSTGELF
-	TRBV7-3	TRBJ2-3	ASSATSGGAQQDTQY
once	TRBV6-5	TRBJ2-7	ASSSVYSPYEQY
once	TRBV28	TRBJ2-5	ASSSPLTQY
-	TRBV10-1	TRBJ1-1	ASIFENTEAF
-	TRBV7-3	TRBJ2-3	ASSLSGPSDTQY
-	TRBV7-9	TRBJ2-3	ASSLGGGSSDTQY
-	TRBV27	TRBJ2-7	ASSQTGGEQY
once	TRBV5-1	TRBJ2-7	ASSQGQGGDEQY
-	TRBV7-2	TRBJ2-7	ASSLRSVSATWYEQY
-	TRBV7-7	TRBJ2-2	ASSSGLTGELF
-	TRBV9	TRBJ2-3	ASSVLDRGADTQY